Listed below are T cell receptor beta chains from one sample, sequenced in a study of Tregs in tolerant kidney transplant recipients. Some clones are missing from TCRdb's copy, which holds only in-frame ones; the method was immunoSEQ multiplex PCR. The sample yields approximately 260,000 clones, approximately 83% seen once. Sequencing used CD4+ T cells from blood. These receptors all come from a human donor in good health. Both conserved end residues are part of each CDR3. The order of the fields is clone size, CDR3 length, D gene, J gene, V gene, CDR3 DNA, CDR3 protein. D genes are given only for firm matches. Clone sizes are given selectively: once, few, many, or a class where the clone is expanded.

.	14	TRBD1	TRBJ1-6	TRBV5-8	TGTGCCAGCAGCCCTGGACAGGGTGGACCACCCCTCCACTTT	CASSPGQGGPPLHF
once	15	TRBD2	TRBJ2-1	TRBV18	TGTGCCACGAAACCGGGACTAGCGGTTTACAATGAGCAGTTCTTC	CATKPGLAVYNEQFF
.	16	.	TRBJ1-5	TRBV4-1	TGCGCCAGCAGCCAGTACCCGGGACAAGTAAATCAGCCCCAGCATTTT	CASSQYPGQVNQPQHF
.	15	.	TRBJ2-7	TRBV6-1	TGTGCCGTCCAAAGAACAGCGCGAAGCTCCTACGAGCAGTACTTC	CAVQRTARSSYEQYF
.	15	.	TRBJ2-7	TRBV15	TGTGCCACCAGCAGAGATCGCTGGAGCTCCTACGAGCAGTACTTC	CATSRDRWSSYEQYF
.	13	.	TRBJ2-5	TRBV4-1	TGCGCCAGCAGCCCCCTGGGTAGAGAGACCCAGTACTTC	CASSPLGRETQYF
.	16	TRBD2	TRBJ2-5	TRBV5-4	TGTGCCAGCAGCCCCCAGGGGCGGGGGGCCCAAGAGACCCAGTACTTC	CASSPQGRGAQETQYF
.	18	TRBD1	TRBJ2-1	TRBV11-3	TGTGCCAGCAGCTCCCAGCCCCCCGACAGGGAAGCCTACAATGAGCAGTTCTTC	CASSSQPPDREAYNEQFF
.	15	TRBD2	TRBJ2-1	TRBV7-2	TGTGCCAGCAGCCAGCCGGGACTAGCGGGAGGCGGGCAGTTCTTC	CASSQPGLAGGGQFF
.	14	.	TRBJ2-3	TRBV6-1	TGTGCCAGCAGTGAAGGCAGTAGCACAGATACGCAGTATTTT	CASSEGSSTDTQYF
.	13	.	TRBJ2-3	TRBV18	TGTGCCAGCTCACCCCGGTTCGGGGATACGCAGTATTTT	CASSPRFGDTQYF
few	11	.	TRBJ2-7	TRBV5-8	TGTGCCAGTCTAGGGAACTACGAGCAGTACTTC	CASLGNYEQYF
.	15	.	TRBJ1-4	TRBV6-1	TGTGCCAGCAGTGAAGGGGTCCCAACTAATGAAAAACTGTTTTTT	CASSEGVPTNEKLFF
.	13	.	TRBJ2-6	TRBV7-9	TGTGCCAGCAGCGCGGGTTGGGCCAACGTCCTGACTTTC	CASSAGWANVLTF
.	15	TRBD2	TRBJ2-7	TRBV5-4	TGTGCCAGCAGCTTGGCCGTGGGAGGGAGGCTCGAGCAGTACTTC	CASSLAVGGRLEQYF
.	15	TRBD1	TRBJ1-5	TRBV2	TGTGCCAGCAGTTACACACGGGACAGCGATCAGCCCCAGCATTTT	CASSYTRDSDQPQHF
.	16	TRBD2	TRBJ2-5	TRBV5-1	TGCGCCAGCACCGTGATGGCGGGGGGCGCACAAGAGACCCAGTACTTC	CASTVMAGGAQETQYF
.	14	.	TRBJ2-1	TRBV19	TGTGCCAGTAGTATGGGGCAGGCCTACAATGAGCAGTTCTTC	CASSMGQAYNEQFF
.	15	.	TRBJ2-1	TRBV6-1	TGTGCCAGCAGTGATGGCGGGACTCTAGGAAATGAGCAGTTCTTC	CASSDGGTLGNEQFF